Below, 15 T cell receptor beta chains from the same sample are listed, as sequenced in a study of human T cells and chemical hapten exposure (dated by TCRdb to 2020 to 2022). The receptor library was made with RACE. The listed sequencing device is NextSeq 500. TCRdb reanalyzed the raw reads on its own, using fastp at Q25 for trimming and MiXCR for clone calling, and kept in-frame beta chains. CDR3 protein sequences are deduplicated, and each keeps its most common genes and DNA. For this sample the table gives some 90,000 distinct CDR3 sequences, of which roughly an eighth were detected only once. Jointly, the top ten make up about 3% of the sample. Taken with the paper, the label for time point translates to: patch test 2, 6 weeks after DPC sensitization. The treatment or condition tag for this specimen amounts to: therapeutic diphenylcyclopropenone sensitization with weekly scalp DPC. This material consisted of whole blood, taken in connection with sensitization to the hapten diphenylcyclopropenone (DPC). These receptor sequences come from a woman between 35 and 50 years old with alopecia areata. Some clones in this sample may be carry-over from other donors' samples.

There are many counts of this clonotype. CDR3 DNA sequence: TGCAGTGCTAGAGTGGGGTTCACAGATACGCAGTATTTT. The encoded protein is CSARVGFTDTQYF. The rearrangement joins TRBV20-1 to TRBJ2-3; D gene uncertain. The V and J ends lost 1 base and 2 bases respectively, with 7 bases between them. CDR3 length equals 13 residues. Germline lookup yields CDR1 DFQATT and CDR2 SNEGSKA (reference sequence).

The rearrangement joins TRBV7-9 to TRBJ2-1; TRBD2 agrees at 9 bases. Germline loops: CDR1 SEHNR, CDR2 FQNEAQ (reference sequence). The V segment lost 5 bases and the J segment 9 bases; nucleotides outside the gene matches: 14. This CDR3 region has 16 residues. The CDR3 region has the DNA TGTGCCAGCAGCCCCCTTTCGGGACTAGCTAAGGGTGAGCAGTTCTTC. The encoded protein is CASSPLSGLAKGEQFF.

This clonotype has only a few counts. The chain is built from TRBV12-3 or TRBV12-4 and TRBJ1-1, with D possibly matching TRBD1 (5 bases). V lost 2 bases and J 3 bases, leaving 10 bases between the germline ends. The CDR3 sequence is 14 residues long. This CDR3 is CASSLWGEHTEAFF. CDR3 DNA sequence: TGTGCCAGCAGTTTATGGGGGGAACACACTGAAGCTTTCTTT.

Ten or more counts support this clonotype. The CDR3, as DNA: TGCAGTGCTAGATTCCGGGCCCAGTATTTTACGCAGTATTTT. Amino acid sequence: CSARFRAQYFTQYF. This chain connects TRBV20-1 to TRBJ2-3; no clear D gene. Germline CDR1 and CDR2: DFQATT and SNEGSKA (reference sequence). Trimming stripped 2 bases from V and 8 bases from J, with 17 bases between. The CDR3 has 14 residues.

Here the CDR3 reads CSALTNSGSIHEQYF. CDR3 DNA sequence: TGCAGTGCTCTTACTAACAGCGGGAGTATCCACGAGCAGTACTTC. This chain links TRBV20-1 with TRBJ2-7; 8 bases match TRBD2. After removal of 5 bases from V and 5 bases from J, the junction contained 14 bases not matched to a gene. Germline lookup yields CDR1 DFQATT and CDR2 SNEGSKA (reference sequence). The CDR3 length is 15 residues.

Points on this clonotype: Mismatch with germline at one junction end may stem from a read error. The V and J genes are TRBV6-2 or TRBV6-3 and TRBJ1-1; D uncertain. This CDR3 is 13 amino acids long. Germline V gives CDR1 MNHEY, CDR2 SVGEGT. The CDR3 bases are TGTGCCAGCAGTTACTCCACCGCCGGGCGAGCTTCCTTT. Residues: CASSYSTAGRASF.

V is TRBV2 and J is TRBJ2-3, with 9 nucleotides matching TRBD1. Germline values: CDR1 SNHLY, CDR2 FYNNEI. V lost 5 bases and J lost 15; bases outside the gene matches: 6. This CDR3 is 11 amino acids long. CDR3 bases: TGTGCCAGCAGTCCGGGACAGGGTAGATATTTT. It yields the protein CASSPGQGRYF.

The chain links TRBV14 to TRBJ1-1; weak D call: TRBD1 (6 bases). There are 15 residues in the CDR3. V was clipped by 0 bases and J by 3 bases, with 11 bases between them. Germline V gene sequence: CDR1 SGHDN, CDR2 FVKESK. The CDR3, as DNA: TGTGCCAGCAGCCAAGACGCAGGGGCATACACTGAAGCTTTCTTT. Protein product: CASSQDAGAYTEAFF.

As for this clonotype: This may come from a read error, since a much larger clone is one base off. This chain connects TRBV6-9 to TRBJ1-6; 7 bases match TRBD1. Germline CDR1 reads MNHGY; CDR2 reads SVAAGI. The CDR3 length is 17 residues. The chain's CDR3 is CASRSTGASSYKSPLHF. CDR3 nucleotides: TGTGCCAGCCGTTCCACAGGGGCTAGCTCCTATAAATCACCCCTCCACTTT.

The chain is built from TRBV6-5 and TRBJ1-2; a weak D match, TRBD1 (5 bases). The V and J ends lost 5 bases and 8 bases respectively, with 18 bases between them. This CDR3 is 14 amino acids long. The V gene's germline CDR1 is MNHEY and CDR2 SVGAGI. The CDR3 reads CASSRGTDRYGYTF. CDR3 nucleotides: TGTGCCAGCAGTCGTGGGACGGATAGATACGGCTACACCTTC.

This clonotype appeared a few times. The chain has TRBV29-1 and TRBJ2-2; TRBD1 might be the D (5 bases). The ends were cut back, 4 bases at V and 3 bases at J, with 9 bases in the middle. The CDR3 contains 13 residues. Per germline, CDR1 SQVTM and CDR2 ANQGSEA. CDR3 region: CSVGGSHTGELFF. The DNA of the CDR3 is TGCAGCGTTGGGGGCAGTCACACCGGGGAGCTGTTTTTT.

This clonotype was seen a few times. CDR3: CSAGRLAGWDEQFF. The CDR3 coding sequence is TGCAGTGCTGGGCGACTAGCGGGATGGGATGAGCAGTTCTTC. The V and J genes are TRBV20-1 and TRBJ2-1; 11 bases map to TRBD2. Germline-derived CDR1 and CDR2 are DFQATT and SNEGSKA (reference sequence). Losses at the gene ends were 5 bases for V and 8 bases for J; bases not matched to a gene: 8. The CDR3 length is 14 residues.

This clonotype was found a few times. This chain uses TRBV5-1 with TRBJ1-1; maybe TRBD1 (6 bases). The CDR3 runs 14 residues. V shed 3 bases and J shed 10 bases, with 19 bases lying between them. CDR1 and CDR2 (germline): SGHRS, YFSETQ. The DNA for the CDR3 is TGCGCCAGCAGCTGGGGGCGACAGCAGAACGTAGCTTTCTTT. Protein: CASSWGRQQNVAFF.

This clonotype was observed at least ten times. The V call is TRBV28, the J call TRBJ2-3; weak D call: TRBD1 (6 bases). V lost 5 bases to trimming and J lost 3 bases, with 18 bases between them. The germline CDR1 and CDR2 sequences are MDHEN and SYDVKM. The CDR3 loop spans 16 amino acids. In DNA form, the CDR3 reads TGTGCCAGCAGTCCCTACCCTCAGGGACATACAGATACGCAGTATTTT. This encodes CASSPYPQGHTDTQYF.

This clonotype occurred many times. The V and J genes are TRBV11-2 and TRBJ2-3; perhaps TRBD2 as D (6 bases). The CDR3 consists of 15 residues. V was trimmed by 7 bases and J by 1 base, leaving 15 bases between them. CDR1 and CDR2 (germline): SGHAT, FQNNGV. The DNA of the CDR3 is TGTGCCAGCACCGCTTGGGAGGACGGCACAGATACGCAGTATTTT. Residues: CASTAWEDGTDTQYF.